A selection of T cell receptor beta chains follows, all from one sample in a study of beta chain features in type 1 diabetes. Data came from immunoSEQ multiplex PCR; TCRdb stores just in-frame clones and leaves some out. The table records about 710,000 clones, roughly 13% of them present only once. The sample comprised naive CD4+ T cells from blood. The origin of the receptors is a man younger than 30 with type 1 diabetes. Both conserved end residues are part of each CDR3. D genes are given only for firm matches. Not every row has a clone size; where given, it reads once, few, many or a size class.

few,TRBJ2-7,TRBV4-1,TRBD2,TGCGCCAGCAGCCTTACTGGGGGGGACGAGCAGTACTTC,CASSLTGGDEQYF
-,TRBJ1-6,TRBV6-6,-,TGTGCCAGCGCGTTACGGATTACAGATAATTCACCCCTCCACTTT,CASALRITDNSPLHF
few,TRBJ1-1,TRBV9,-,TGTGCCAGCAGCGTCAGGGGAGGGAGCACTGAAGCTTTCTTT,CASSVRGGSTEAFF
-,TRBJ2-7,TRBV13,TRBD2,TGTGCCAGCAGCTTAGGATTAGCGGGGGGGCGCGAGCAGTACTTC,CASSLGLAGGREQYF
-,TRBJ1-3,TRBV6-5,TRBD1,TGTGCCAGCAGTTCAACAACAGGGGTCGGAAACACCATATATTTT,CASSSTTGVGNTIYF
-,TRBJ1-5,TRBV27,TRBD1,TGTGCCAGCAGAGACAGGGGGAATCAGCCCCAGCATTTT,CASRDRGNQPQHF
-,TRBJ2-1,TRBV9,-,TGTGCCAGCAGCGTAGGACGGGCGGGGATAACGTTGCGCAATGAGCAGTTCTTC,CASSVGRAGITLRNEQFF
few,TRBJ1-1,TRBV7-6,-,TGTGCCAGCAGCTTAGTACAGGGCAACACTGAAGCTTTCTTT,CASSLVQGNTEAFF
-,TRBJ1-5,TRBV7-8,-,TGTGCCAGCAGCCGAGACGGGGCTAATCAGCCCCAGCATTTT,CASSRDGANQPQHF
-,TRBJ1-6,TRBV9,TRBD1,TGTGCCAGCAGCTCTCAGGGGGCAGCGGGTTCACCCCTCCACTTT,CASSSQGAAGSPLHF
few,TRBJ2-7,TRBV4-3,-,TGCGCCAGCAGCCAAGTATATACAGGGCGCGACGAGCAGTACTTC,CASSQVYTGRDEQYF
-,TRBJ1-6,TRBV2,TRBD1,TGTGCCGGGGACAGGGGTGACTCACCCCTCCACTTT,CAGDRGDSPLHF
few,TRBJ1-6,TRBV4-3,-,TGCGCCAGCAGCCCCTTGGGAGGGGGATCTAATAATTCACCCCTCCACTTT,CASSPLGGGSNNSPLHF
once,TRBJ1-1,TRBV29-1,-,TGCAGCGCCCGCCCTAGGGCCGGGGGCACTGAAGCTTTCTTT,CSARPRAGGTEAFF
few,TRBJ2-7,TRBV11-2,-,TGTGCCAGCAGCCCTACCCTCGGGGAGCAGTACTTC,CASSPTLGEQYF
-,TRBJ2-1,TRBV9,-,TGTGCCAGCAGCGTAGGGACGTACAATGAGCAGTTCTTC,CASSVGTYNEQFF
few,TRBJ2-3,TRBV4-1,TRBD2,TGCGCCAGCAGCCTCGGGACTAGCGGGCCCTTGGATACGCAGTATTTT,CASSLGTSGPLDTQYF
few,TRBJ2-7,TRBV4-1,TRBD2,TGCGCCAGCAGCCACCCCAGCGGGACTAGCGTCTCCTACGAGCAGTACTTC,CASSHPSGTSVSYEQYF
-,TRBJ2-5,TRBV5-1,-,TGCGCCAGCAGCTTGAGGACGGAAGAGACCCAGTACTTC,CASSLRTEETQYF
few,TRBJ2-1,TRBV29-1,TRBD2,TGCAGCGTGGGTAGCGGGAGAGGTGCCAATGAGCAGTTCTTC,CSVGSGRGANEQFF
few,TRBJ1-2,TRBV30,TRBD1,TGTGCCTGGAGAAGGCAGGGGGGTCTCAGCTATGGCTACACCTTC,CAWRRQGGLSYGYTF
-,TRBJ2-1,TRBV7-9,-,TGTGCCAGCAGCTTAGCTCAAGTCACCTACAATGAGCAGTTCTTC,CASSLAQVTYNEQFF
few,TRBJ1-4,TRBV2,-,TGTGCCAGCAGTGATGGGAGATCTAATGAAAAACTGTTTTTT,CASSDGRSNEKLFF
-,TRBJ2-1,TRBV11-3,TRBD1,TGTGCCAGCAGTTATCGGACAGGTGCATCTCCTGAGCAGTTCTTC,CASSYRTGASPEQFF
once,TRBJ1-2,TRBV5-1,TRBD1,TGCGCCAGCAGCTTGATTGGACAGGGCGCCGGTGGCTACACCTTC,CASSLIGQGAGGYTF
few,TRBJ2-7,TRBV27,TRBD1,TGTGCCAGCAGTTTAACTTACGGGACAGGGGGCTACGAGCAGTACTTC,CASSLTYGTGGYEQYF
few,TRBJ2-3,TRBV4-1,TRBD2,TGCGCCAGCAGCCGAGCGGGAGGGCCGTTTAGGACAGATACGCAGTATTTT,CASSRAGGPFRTDTQYF
-,TRBJ1-1,TRBV5-4,-,TGTGCCAGCAGCTTCGACAGATCCAACACTGAAGCTTTCTTT,CASSFDRSNTEAFF
-,TRBJ1-2,TRBV9,-,TGTGCCACCAGCGGACAGAACTATGGCTACACCTTC,CATSGQNYGYTF
-,TRBJ1-4,TRBV7-2,-,TGTGCCAGCAGCTTTGGGCAGGGCTGGGAAAAACTGTTTTTT,CASSFGQGWEKLFF
-,TRBJ2-5,TRBV10-2,-,TGCGCCAGCAGTGAGGCCAGCCGGGAGACCCAGTACTTC,CASSEASRETQYF
few,TRBJ1-4,TRBV18,-,TGTGCCAGCTCACCAGGAGATTGGGAAAAACTGTTTTTT,CASSPGDWEKLFF
few,TRBJ2-5,TRBV25-1,TRBD1,TGTGCCAGCAGCCTCCCGACAGGGCCCCAAGAGACCCAGTACTTC,CASSLPTGPQETQYF
-,TRBJ2-6,TRBV4-1,-,TGCGCCAGCAGCCGGGGGTTCTCTGGGGCCAACGTCCTGACTTTC,CASSRGFSGANVLTF
-,TRBJ1-4,TRBV9,TRBD1,TGTGCCAGCAGTCCCCCTGGACAGGGGTCCGAAAAACTGTTTTTT,CASSPPGQGSEKLFF
few,TRBJ2-2,TRBV15,-,TGTGCCACCAGCAGAGACACTCTAACCGGGGAGCTGTTTTTT,CATSRDTLTGELFF
-,TRBJ2-1,TRBV7-7,-,TGTGCTAGCAGCTTAGGAGGGGGGTCTCTCTACAATGAGCAGTTCTTC,CASSLGGGSLYNEQFF
few,TRBJ2-3,TRBV9,-,TGTGCCAGCAGCGTCACTGGAAGCACAGATACGCAGTATTTT,CASSVTGSTDTQYF
-,TRBJ2-5,TRBV30,TRBD2,TGTGCCTGGAGCATACGGGGGGGAGAGACCCAGTACTTC,CAWSIRGGETQYF
-,TRBJ2-2,TRBV2,-,TGTGCCAGCAGTGTAGGGGGTGCGAACACCGGGGAGCTGTTTTTT,CASSVGGANTGELFF
-,TRBJ1-1,TRBV29-1,-,TGCAGCGTTGTCGTAACTGAAGCTTTCTTT,CSVVVTEAFF
few,TRBJ1-1,TRBV5-1,-,TGCGCCAGCAGCCTATCGACAGGAGTGAACACTGAAGCTTTCTTT,CASSLSTGVNTEAFF
few,TRBJ1-4,TRBV9,TRBD1,TGTGCCAGCAGCCCGCGGGACAGGGGGCTCAATGAAAAACTGTTTTTT,CASSPRDRGLNEKLFF
few,TRBJ2-1,TRBV30,-,TGTGCCTGGAGTGTACCGGGAAACTCCTACAATGAGCAGTTCTTC,CAWSVPGNSYNEQFF